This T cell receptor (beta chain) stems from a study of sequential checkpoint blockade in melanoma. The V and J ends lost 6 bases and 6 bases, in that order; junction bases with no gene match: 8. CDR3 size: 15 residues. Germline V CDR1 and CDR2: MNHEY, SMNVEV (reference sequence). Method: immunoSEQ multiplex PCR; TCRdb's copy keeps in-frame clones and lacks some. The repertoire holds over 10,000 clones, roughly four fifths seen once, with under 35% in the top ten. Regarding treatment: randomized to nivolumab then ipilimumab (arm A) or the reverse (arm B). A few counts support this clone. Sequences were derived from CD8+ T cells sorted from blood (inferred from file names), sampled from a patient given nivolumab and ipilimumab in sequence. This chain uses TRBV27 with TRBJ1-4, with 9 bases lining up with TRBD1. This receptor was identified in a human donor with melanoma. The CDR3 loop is CASSRYRGRDEKLFF. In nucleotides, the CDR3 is TGTGCCAGCAGCCGGTACAGGGGGCGGGATGAAAAACTGTTTTTT.